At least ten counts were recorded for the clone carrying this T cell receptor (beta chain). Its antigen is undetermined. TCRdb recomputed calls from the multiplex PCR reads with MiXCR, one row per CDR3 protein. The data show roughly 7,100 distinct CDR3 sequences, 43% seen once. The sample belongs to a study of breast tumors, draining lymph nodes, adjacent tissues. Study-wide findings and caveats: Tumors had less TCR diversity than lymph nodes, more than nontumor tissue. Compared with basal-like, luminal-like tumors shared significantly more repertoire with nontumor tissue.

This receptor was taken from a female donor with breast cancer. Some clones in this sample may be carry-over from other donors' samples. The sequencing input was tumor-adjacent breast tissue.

The CDR3 nucleotides are TGTGCCAGCAGTTCTCTCCAAGAGACCCAGTACTTC. Its protein is CASSSLQETQYF. J is TRBJ2-5 and V is TRBV28; D is ambiguous. Germline CDR1 is MDHEN and CDR2 is SYDVKM. V was trimmed by 4 bases and J by 1 base, leaving 4 bases between them. The CDR3 covers 12 residues.